This T cell receptor (beta chain) was recovered during a study of identical twins. Whole-study results and caveats: These conclusions were based on statistical analysis (cross-sectional, not following the same donors). In cord blood, abundant beta clonotypes had fewer insertions; memory showed no trend. Invariant MAIT and iNKT cells could partly confound zero-insertion analyses.

Donors were all healthy Caucasians. About this clonotype itself: Its matching antigen is unknown.

MiXCR, applied by TCRdb to the 5' RACE reads, yields one record per CDR3 protein. The repertoire holds around 530,000 distinct CDR3 sequences, nearly 15% seen once, with around 0.48% in the top ten. This sample also appeared in a second study, on yellow fever vaccine responses in identical twins.

Sample: CD4+ T cells sorted from blood. This clonotype was sampled from a woman aged 18-29 years in good health.

CDR3 nucleotide sequence: TGTGCCATCAGTGAGATTACCGGCTCTGGTTACCTAGATACGCAGTATTTT. This codes for CAISEITGSGYLDTQYF. V and J are TRBV10-3 and TRBJ2-3, with D unclear. Germline assignment: CDR1 ENHRY and CDR2 SYGVKD. V was shortened by 2 bases and J by 5 bases, with 20 bases between the two germline ends. The CDR3 runs 17 residues.